Following are 17 T cell receptor beta chains from one sample sequenced in a study of regulatory T cells in long-lasting Graves disease. Construction of the TCR beta libraries employed iRepertoire HTBI primers in conjunction with Arm-PCR of CDR3 regions. TCRdb reanalysed the multiplex PCR reads using MiXCR and keeps one entry per CDR3 protein. The sample consists of fewer than 650,000 distinct CDR3 sequences, 15% to 20% of them appearing once. Time point meaning: newly diagnosed GD, antithyroid drugs for less than 3 months. Extracted RNA from PBMCs served as the source of the TCR library. The sample also formed part of further work on T cells in Graves' hyperthyroidism and ophthalmopathy.

Sequencing was performed on peripheral blood mononuclear cells (PBMCs), taken at new diagnosis, from a patient treated with antithyroid drugs. The receptors originated from a man between 18 and 35 years old with Graves disease.

This clonotype was seen a handful of times. The chain joins TRBV6-1 to TRBJ2-2, with 8 positions matching TRBD1. V shed 7 bases, J shed 4 bases, and the junction held 8 bases outside the gene matches. In germline, CDR1 is MNHNS, CDR2 SASEGT. This CDR3 spans 15 amino acids. DNA for the CDR3: TGTGCCAGCACTAAGGCGGACAGGGCCACCGGGGAGCTGTTTTTT. Protein product: CASTKADRATGELFF.

The V gene is TRBV9, the J gene TRBJ2-2; a weak D match, TRBD2 (6 bases). Trimming pared 1 base from V and 0 bases from J, leaving 7 bases between. Germline lookup yields CDR1 SGDLS and CDR2 YYNGEE. This CDR3 is built from 15 residues. The CDR3 loop reads CASSVLATNTGELFF. The CDR3 nucleotides read TGTGCCAGCAGCGTACTAGCGACGAACACCGGGGAGCTGTTTTTT.

The rearrangement uses TRBV7-6 and TRBJ2-7; D gene ambiguous. V lost 1 base, J lost 2 bases, and 12 bases lay in between. This CDR3 spans 15 amino acids. The germline gives CDR1 SGHVS, CDR2 FNYEAQ. CDR3 in DNA: TGTGCCAGCAGCTTAGGATCACACCCGACCTACGAGCAGTACTTC. It encodes CASSLGSHPTYEQYF.

This clonotype appeared many times. This chain uses TRBV12-3 or TRBV12-4 with TRBJ1-4; a possible D gene is TRBD1 (5 bases). The CDR3 sequence is 17 residues long. Trimming left V 3 bases short and J 6 bases short, with 20 bases between. The CDR3 sequence is CASSFTGGMVGDEKLFF. In DNA, the CDR3 is TGTGCCAGCAGTTTTACCGGGGGGATGGTGGGTGATGAAAAACTGTTTTTT.

This clonotype appeared many times. The chain links TRBV5-8 to TRBJ1-1; D possibly corresponds to TRBD1 (5 bases). Trimming shortened V by 4 bases and J by 4 bases, and 14 bases separated the two germline ends. Germline-derived CDR1 and CDR2 are SGHTS and YDEGEE. The CDR3 covers 14 residues. CDR3 amino acids: CASSPQAGTTEAFF. The CDR3 DNA reads as TGTGCCAGCAGCCCCCAGGCGGGGACCACTGAAGCTTTCTTT. Full variable domain (remainder filled in from reference TRBV5-8 and TRBJ1-1): EAGVTQSPTHLIKTRGQQATLRCSPISGHTSVYWYQQALGLGLQFLLWYDEGEERNRGNFPPRFSGRQFPNYSSELNVNALELEDSALYLCASSPQAGTTEAFFGQGTRLTVV.

The chain combines TRBV9 with TRBJ1-3; 8 bases map to TRBD1. The CDR3 is 13 residues long. Trimming at V came to 4 bases and at J to 8 bases, leaving 5 bases not matched to a gene. Germline lookup yields CDR1 SGDLS and CDR2 YYNGEE. CDR3 sequence (DNA): TGTGCCAGCAGCCCGGAACAGGGGGACACCATATATTTT. The encoded protein is CASSPEQGDTIYF.

The gene calls are TRBV6-2 or TRBV6-3 and TRBJ2-7; 7 positions match TRBD1. The CDR3 consists of 12 residues. With V trimmed by 5 bases and J by 9 bases, 7 bases remained unmatched. Germline CDR1 is MNHEY and CDR2 is SVGEGT. The CDR3 nucleotides read TGTGCCAGCAGTGAAGGGGGCTGGGTGCAGTACTTC. Translation: CASSEGGWVQYF.

The V gene is TRBV5-1, the J gene TRBJ2-2, with TRBD2 matching over 9 bases. The CDR3 extends over 16 amino acids. Unmatched junction bases numbered 2, after V lost 0 bases and J lost 2 bases. The germline CDR1 and CDR2 sequences are SGHRS and YFSETQ. The CDR3 region is CASSLERGANTGELFF. The DNA of the CDR3 is TGCGCCAGCAGCTTGGAGCGGGGGGCTAACACCGGGGAGCTGTTTTTT. Combining the CDR3 with reference TRBV5-1 and TRBJ2-2 gives the whole variable domain KAGVTQTPRYLIKTRGQQVTLSCSPISGHRSVSWYQQTPGQGLQFLFEYFSETQRNKGNFPGRFSGRQFSNSRSEMNVSTLELGDSALYLCASSLERGANTGELFFGEGSRLTVL.

V is TRBV6-5 and J is TRBJ2-5; TRBD2 matches at 7 bases. The CDR3 totals 17 residues. Germline values: CDR1 MNHEY, CDR2 SVGAGI. V shed 2 bases and J 5 bases; nucleotides not matched to a gene: 14. CDR3 residues: CASSYQAPGLGWETQYF. The CDR3 coding sequence is TGTGCCAGCAGTTACCAAGCCCCCGGACTAGGGTGGGAGACCCAGTACTTC.

The sample holds many counts of this clonotype. This chain links TRBV28 with TRBJ2-4; a weak D match, TRBD2 (7 bases). This CDR3 is 14 amino acids long. Germline-derived CDR1 and CDR2 are MDHEN and SYDVKM. Trimming left V 5 bases short and J 11 bases short, with 19 bases between. CDR3 amino acids: CASSTPGGREFQYF. DNA for the CDR3: TGTGCCAGCAGTACCCCCGGGGGGCGGGAGTTTCAGTACTTC.

Remarks on this clonotype: Sequence at one end of the junction differs from germline and may be a read error. The rearrangement uses TRBV25-1 and TRBJ2-1; TRBD2 matches 10 bases. The CDR3 is 15 residues long. Germline V gene lookup returns CDR1 MGHDK and CDR2 SYGVNS. The CDR3 here is CASRIAGGSFNEQFF. DNA of the CDR3: TGTGCCAGCAGAATAGCGGGAGGTTCCTTCAATGAGCAGTTCTTC. The whole variable domain, remainder taken from reference TRBV25-1 and TRBJ2-1, is EADIYQTPRYLVIGTGKKITLECSQTMGHDKMYWYQQDPGMELHLIHYSYGVNSTEKGDLSSESTVSRIRTEHFPLTLESARPSHTSQYLCASRIAGGSFNEQFFGPGTRLTVL.

There are many counts of this clonotype. The rearrangement uses TRBV3-1 and TRBJ1-1; D remains unclear. The V gene's germline CDR1 is LGHDT and CDR2 YNNKEL (reference sequence). Deletions cut 0 bases from V and 0 bases from J, with 8 bases between. The CDR3 totals 15 residues. CDR3 sequence (DNA): TGTGCCAGCAGCCAAGATCTAGTTATGAACACTGAAGCTTTCTTT. As protein: CASSQDLVMNTEAFF.

A few counts support this clonotype. This chain joins TRBV7-2 and TRBJ2-5, with a tentative D call TRBD1 (5 bases). The CDR3 contains 14 residues. Per the germline V gene, CDR1 is SGHTA and CDR2 is FQGNSA. V was trimmed by 5 bases and J by 5 bases, leaving 15 bases between them. The CDR3 loop reads CASSETRVIETQYF. The CDR3 DNA is TGTGCCAGCAGCGAGACCAGGGTTATTGAGACCCAGTACTTC.

In the case of this clonotype: This could be a read error, since a much larger clone is one nucleotide away. The chain uses TRBV12-3 or TRBV12-4 and TRBJ2-7, with 7 bases matching TRBD1. This CDR3 region has 12 residues. Germline trimming cut 8 bases from V and 2 bases from J; bases unmatched to any gene: 3. CDR3 DNA sequence: TGTGCCAGCGGGGACAGCCCCTACGAGCAGTACTTC. This sequence encodes CASGDSPYEQYF.

In its sample, this clonotype was seen once. The CDR3 nucleotides are TGTGCCAGCAGCTTCCCGGGACAGGACGAGCAGTACTTC. Its translation: CASSFPGQDEQYF. The V call is TRBV7-9, the J call TRBJ2-7, with 8 bases aligning to TRBD1. CDR3 size: 13 residues. V trimming: 3 bases; J trimming: 5 bases; junction bases outside the gene matches: 3. CDR1 SEHNR and CDR2 FQNEAQ come from the germline V gene (reference sequence).

Only a few counts were recorded for this clonotype. J is TRBJ1-2 and V is TRBV6-1; TRBD1 matches 7 bases. V trimming: 3 bases; J trimming: 6 bases; junction bases outside the gene matches: 7. Per the germline V gene, CDR1 is MNHNS and CDR2 is SASEGT. CDR3 length: 14 amino acids. The CDR3 region is CASSDASTGNGYTF. The DNA for the CDR3 is TGTGCCAGCAGTGACGCCTCGACAGGGAATGGCTACACCTTC.

This clonotype was seen many times. This chain links TRBV12-3 or TRBV12-4 with TRBJ2-4; tentative D call: TRBD2 (6 bases). V lost 3 bases, J lost 9 bases, and 9 bases lay in between. CDR3 length: 12 amino acids. The CDR3 loop reads CASSFLGGIQYF. In DNA, the CDR3 is TGTGCCAGCAGTTTCCTGGGGGGCATTCAGTACTTC.